These 20 T cell receptor beta chains originate from one sample sequenced in a study of response to subunit inactivated influenza vaccine. TCRdb reanalysed the RT-PCR reads using MiXCR and keeps one entry per CDR3 protein. Of some 540,000 distinct CDR3 sequences in the sample, under 30% were seen once. This same sample was also part of a study on T cells expressing NK-cell markers. That source adds: The authors generated TCR beta cDNA through 5'RACE template switching with UMIs.

Here the sequenced sample was CD4+ T cells sorted from PBMCs, taken 11 to 12 days after vaccination. These receptors were taken from a man aged 50 to 59 who received an inactivated influenza vaccine.

V usage is TRBV12-3 or TRBV12-4 and J usage is TRBJ2-7; 7 bases are shared with TRBD2. The CDR3 is 15 residues long. Trimming took 3 bases from V and 4 from J; bases not matched to a gene: 9. In DNA form, the CDR3 reads TGTGCCAGCAGTTTCTGGGCAGCGGGATCGTACGAGCAGTACTTC. It codes for CASSFWAAGSYEQYF.

This clonotype showed up many times. The chain is built from TRBV24-1 and TRBJ2-1; TRBD1 aligns across 10 bases. Per germline, CDR1 KGHDR and CDR2 SFDVKD. This CDR3 spans 14 amino acids. V lost 12 bases, J lost 7 bases, and 11 bases stayed unmatched. The CDR3: CAGLGDRGFNEQFF. The CDR3 DNA follows: TGTGCCGGTCTAGGGGACAGGGGATTTAATGAGCAGTTCTTC.

The V and J genes are TRBV5-6 and TRBJ1-2; TRBD1 might be the D (6 bases). The V end lost 2 bases, the J end lost 4 bases, and 15 bases lay between the germline ends. The CDR3 covers 15 residues. In germline, CDR1 is SGHDT, CDR2 YYEEEE. The CDR3 nucleotides are TGTGCCAGCAGCTTAAGGGGCGTCAGGGGCTATGGCTACACCTTC. Translated, it gives CASSLRGVRGYGYTF.

This clonotype appeared many times. The chain joins TRBV4-3 to TRBJ1-2, with D maybe TRBD1 (5 bases). CDR3 length: 14 amino acids. CDR1 is LGHNA, CDR2 YSLEER, per germline. Trimming cost V 3 bases and J 4 bases, with 12 bases left between them. CDR3 loop: CASSHADRVYGYTF. The CDR3 DNA follows: TGCGCCAGCAGCCACGCAGACAGAGTCTATGGCTACACCTTC.

This clonotype was counted only a few times. The V call is TRBV9, the J call TRBJ1-1; 9 bases match TRBD1. CDR1 is SGDLS and CDR2 is YYNGEE in the germline V gene. J lost 6 bases, V lost 3 bases, and 3 bases had no gene match. This CDR3 contains 13 residues. The CDR3 is CASSAWTGAEAFF. For the CDR3, the DNA is TGTGCCAGCAGCGCTTGGACAGGGGCTGAAGCTTTCTTT.

The chain couples TRBV27 to TRBJ2-5; D remains unclear. The V end lost 5 bases, the J end lost 2 bases, and 9 bases lay between the germline ends. The CDR3 length is 13 residues. Germline V CDR1 and CDR2: MNHEY, SMNVEV (reference sequence). For the CDR3, the DNA is TGTGCCAGCAGTCGGAAGACGCAAGAGACCCAGTACTTC. Its protein is CASSRKTQETQYF.

V usage is TRBV12-3 or TRBV12-4 and J usage is TRBJ1-1; 7 bases align to TRBD1. The CDR3 is 14 residues long. V shed 5 bases and J 7 bases; nucleotides not matched to a gene: 10. CDR3 DNA sequence: TGTGCCAGCAGTATCGGACAGGTCCCAAATGAAGCTTTCTTT. This translates into CASSIGQVPNEAFF.

This clonotype was seen a few times. The rearrangement links TRBV29-1 to TRBJ1-4; no definite D call. The CDR3 consists of 14 residues. Between the trimmed V and J ends, which lost 0 bases and 8 bases, there was a span of 13 bases. The germline V gene has CDR1 SQVTM and CDR2 ANQGSEA. Here the CDR3 DNA reads TGCAGCGTTGAAGATCCGGGGTTCAGGGAAAAACTGTTTTTT. Protein sequence: CSVEDPGFREKLFF. Combining the CDR3 with reference TRBV29-1 and TRBJ1-4 gives the whole variable domain SAVISQKPSRDICQRGTSLTIQCQVDSQVTMMFWYRQQPGQSLTLIATANQGSEATYESGFVIDKFPISRPNLTFSTLTVSNMSPEDSSIYLCSVEDPGFREKLFFGSGTQLSVL.

This clonotype was picked up many times. The V call is TRBV20-1, the J call TRBJ1-6; no clear D. CDR1 DFQATT and CDR2 SNEGSKA come from the germline V gene (reference sequence). The CDR3 extends over 14 amino acids. Trimming took off 0 bases at V and 7 bases at J, with 10 bases between the two ends. The DNA of the CDR3 is TGCAGTGCTAGAGATCGGACGTTCAATTCACCCCTCCACTTT. Translating gives CSARDRTFNSPLHF.

This clonotype has just a few counts. CDR3 loop: CASSPTSGGRGELFF. The CDR3 bases are TGTGCCAGCAGCCCCACCTCAGGGGGCAGGGGGGAGCTGTTTTTT. The genes are TRBV7-3 and TRBJ2-2, with 8 bases identical to TRBD1. This CDR3 has 15 amino acids. V was clipped by 5 bases and J by 8 bases; unmatched bases: 10. Germline V gene lookup returns CDR1 SGHTA and CDR2 FQGTGA.

This clonotype has a count of ten or more. DNA of the CDR3: TGTGCCAGCAGCCCAACGGCGACAACAGGGGGCAACTACGAGCAGTACTTC. Translating gives CASSPTATTGGNYEQYF. The chain recombines TRBV3-1 with TRBJ2-7; 9 bases line up with TRBD1. CDR1 and CDR2 from the germline V gene are LGHDT and YNNKEL (reference sequence). This CDR3 spans 17 amino acids. V shed 4 bases, J shed 3 bases, and the junction held 13 bases outside the gene matches.

The chain links TRBV4-1 to TRBJ1-1, with TRBD1 as a possible D gene (5 bases). V lost 4 bases and J 0 bases, leaving 18 bases between the germline ends. The CDR3 has 17 amino acids. Per germline, CDR1 MGHRA and CDR2 YSYEKL. The CDR3 is CASSREQGTRMNTEAFF. The CDR3 coding sequence is TGCGCCAGCAGCCGCGAGCAGGGTACCCGCATGAACACTGAAGCTTTCTTT.

The chain employs TRBV6-2 or TRBV6-3 and TRBJ2-5, with 12 positions matching TRBD2. J was trimmed by 5 bases and V by 2 bases; bases with no gene match: 3. The CDR3 sequence is 15 residues long. Per the germline V gene, CDR1 is MNHEY and CDR2 is SVGEGT. CDR3 coding DNA: TGTGCCAGCAGTTACGGACTAGCGGGAATGGAGACCCAGTACTTC. Protein sequence: CASSYGLAGMETQYF.

V gene TRBV7-2 combines with J gene TRBJ2-7, with D perhaps TRBD2 (5 bases). V lost 1 base, J lost 3 bases, and 10 bases lay in between. The CDR3 covers 14 residues. Germline CDR1 and CDR2: SGHTA and FQGNSA. Written as DNA, the CDR3 is TGTGCCAGCAGCTTAGGCCGTCGGGACTACGAGCAGTACTTC. Its protein product is CASSLGRRDYEQYF. The variable domain in full, with the rest retrieved from reference TRBV7-2 and TRBJ2-7, is GAGVSQSPSNKVTEKGKDVELRCDPISGHTALYWYRQSLGQGLEFLIYFQGNSAPDKSGLPSDRFSAERTGGSVSTLTIQRTQQEDSAVYLCASSLGRRDYEQYFGPGTRLTVT.

This chain uses TRBV4-3 with TRBJ2-5; TRBD2 aligns across 8 bases. This CDR3 comprises 16 residues. V lost 0 bases, J lost 2 bases, and 5 bases stayed unmatched. From germline, CDR1 is LGHNA and CDR2 YSLEER. The DNA of the CDR3 is TGCGCCAGCAGCCAAGATGTGGGCGGGGGGCAAGAGACCCAGTACTTC. Encoded protein: CASSQDVGGGQETQYF.

The chain uses TRBV2 and TRBJ2-3; TRBD2 aligns across 7 bases. V shed 6 bases and J 2 bases; nucleotides not matched to a gene: 5. The CDR3 length is 14 residues. Per the germline V gene, CDR1 is SNHLY and CDR2 is FYNNEI. The CDR3 region has the DNA TGTGCCAGCAGGGCTAGCGGAAACACAGATACGCAGTATTTT. Amino acids: CASRASGNTDTQYF.

The gene calls are TRBV5-1 and TRBJ2-1; 11 bases fit TRBD1. Trimming at V came to 1 base and at J to 5 bases, leaving 2 bases not matched to a gene. CDR1 and CDR2 from the germline V gene are SGHRS and YFSETQ. This CDR3 spans 15 amino acids. Here the CDR3 DNA reads TGCGCCAGCAGCTTGCGGGACAGGGGGAACAATGAGCAGTTCTTC. This encodes CASSLRDRGNNEQFF.

This clonotype was recorded a few times. DNA of the CDR3: TGTGCCAGCAGTGAACAGTTTGGAGACACCGGGGAGCTGTTTTTT. Amino acid sequence: CASSEQFGDTGELFF. The chain links TRBV25-1 to TRBJ2-2, with D unresolved. Deletions cut 2 bases from V and 3 bases from J, with 10 bases between. CDR3 length equals 15 residues. Germline-derived CDR1 and CDR2 are MGHDK and SYGVNS.

The V and J genes are TRBV10-3 and TRBJ2-6; 7 nucleotides line up with TRBD1. The V and J ends lost 4 bases and 2 bases, in that order; junction bases with no gene match: 5. Germline V gene data show CDR1 as ENHRY and CDR2 as SYGVKD. This CDR3 is 16 amino acids long. DNA of the CDR3: TGTGCCATCAGTGGACAGGGAGCAACTGGGGCCAACGTCCTGACTTTC. Translation gives CAISGQGATGANVLTF.

CDR3 DNA: TGCGCCAGCAGCCAAGACTACGGCGAGACCCAGTACTTC. Protein sequence: CASSQDYGETQYF. The chain recombines TRBV4-3 with TRBJ2-5; D gene uncertain. The V end lost 0 bases, the J end lost 5 bases, and 7 bases lay between the germline ends. The CDR3 consists of 13 residues. The germline gives CDR1 LGHNA, CDR2 YSLEER.